The source of this T cell receptor beta chain is a study of T cell repertoires in cytomegalovirus infection. One entry per CDR3 protein, called by TCRdb with MiXCR from the reads. The profile shows about 490,000 distinct CDR3 sequences, more than 15% of them singletons. This clonotype has a handful of counts. One end of the junction varies from germline; a read error may be responsible. This CDR3 spans 15 amino acids. Germline CDR1 SGHVS, CDR2 FNYEAQ. Material for sequencing was CD8+ T cells from PBMCs. The rearrangement uses TRBV7-6 and TRBJ2-7; 8 bases line up with TRBD2. The receptor was derived from a human donor in good health (CMV status not recorded). Some clones in this sample may be carry-over from other donors' samples. CDR3 sequence reads: CASSFPAGASHEQYF. The DNA of the CDR3 is TGTGCCAGCAGCTTTCCAGCGGGAGCCTCCCACGAGCAGTACTTC.